What follows are 22 T cell receptor beta chains derived from one specimen sequenced in a study of response to subunit inactivated influenza vaccine. TCRdb analysed the RT-PCR reads with MiXCR anew, one entry per CDR3 protein. Among some 550,000 distinct CDR3 sequences listed, roughly 25% were seen once. In addition, the sample was reused for a study of T cells expressing NK-cell markers. According to that study: 5'RACE template switching with UMIs produced the TCR beta cDNA.

The sequencing here drew on CD4+ T cells sorted from PBMCs, taken approximately 12 days after vaccination. The source of these receptors is a man between 45 and 60 years old who received an inactivated influenza vaccine.

This clonotype was observed at least ten times. The V call is TRBV10-3, the J call TRBJ1-1, with D perhaps TRBD1 (5 bases). V lost 4 bases and J lost 2, with 8 bases in between. This CDR3 has 13 amino acids. Germline values: CDR1 ENHRY, CDR2 SYGVKD. The CDR3 is CAISGQRNTEAFF. The CDR3 nucleotides are TGTGCCATCAGTGGACAGCGAAACACTGAAGCTTTCTTT.

The chain recombines TRBV14 with TRBJ2-4; D tentatively fits TRBD1 or TRBD2 (6 bases each). V was cut by 6 bases and J by 15 bases, with 18 bases left in between. The CDR3 has 12 amino acids. CDR1 is SGHDN, CDR2 FVKESK, per germline. CDR3 sequence (DNA): TGTGCCAGCAGGGGGGCGGGACGGAGTTTGTACTTC. Protein product: CASRGAGRSLYF.

This sequence joins TRBV6-1 and TRBJ2-1; 7 nucleotides agree with TRBD1. V was clipped by 7 bases and J by 4 bases; unmatched bases: 10. Germline values: CDR1 MNHNS, CDR2 SASEGT. The CDR3 runs to 15 residues. Here the CDR3 reads CASTNQDRTYNEQFF. DNA for the CDR3: TGTGCCAGCACCAATCAGGACAGGACATACAATGAGCAGTTCTTC.

The gene calls are TRBV7-2 and TRBJ1-6; D remains unclear. Germline V gives CDR1 SGHTA, CDR2 FQGNSA. The CDR3 contains 15 residues. The V end lost 1 base, the J end lost 8 bases, and 12 bases lay between the germline ends. The CDR3 nucleotides are TGTGCCAGCAGCTTAGATCCAGCTTCCTATTCACCCCTCCACTTT. As protein: CASSLDPASYSPLHF.

The chain recombines TRBV29-1 with TRBJ2-7; the D gene is possibly TRBD1 (5 bases). CDR1 and CDR2 from the germline V gene are SQVTM and ANQGSEA. The CDR3 has 12 residues. Trimming took off 4 bases at V and 6 bases at J, with 13 bases between the two ends. Here the CDR3 reads CSVGQPGREQYF. The CDR3 bases are TGCAGCGTTGGACAGCCTGGGCGCGAGCAGTACTTC.

V gene TRBV4-3 combines with J gene TRBJ1-4, with unresolved D. The V gene's germline CDR1 is LGHNA and CDR2 YSLEER. The CDR3 spans 16 residues. Trimming removed 0 bases at V and 5 bases at J, with 13 bases between. The CDR3 spells CASSQDLGAGNEKLFF. In nucleotides, the CDR3 is TGCGCCAGCAGCCAAGATCTTGGCGCGGGCAATGAAAAACTGTTTTTT.

V and J are TRBV4-1 and TRBJ2-7; TRBD1 matches 7 bases. Germline values: CDR1 MGHRA, CDR2 YSYEKL. V was pared by 2 bases and J by 2 bases, with 12 bases of the junction left unmatched. The CDR3 sequence is 17 residues long. This CDR3 is CASSQYLVRDSAYEQYF. DNA of the CDR3: TGCGCCAGCAGCCAATACCTCGTCCGGGACAGCGCCTACGAGCAGTACTTC.

Only a few counts were recorded for this clonotype. The CDR3 region is CATRTGTSGYNEQFF. The DNA for the CDR3 is TGTGCCACCAGGACCGGGACTAGCGGATACAATGAGCAGTTCTTC. The chain is built from TRBV24-1 and TRBJ2-1; 11 positions match TRBD2. Germline lookup yields CDR1 KGHDR and CDR2 SFDVKD. This CDR3 contains 15 residues. V was pared by 7 bases and J by 4 bases, with 5 bases of the junction left unmatched.

The chain joins TRBV19 to TRBJ2-5; TRBD1 matches 9 bases. This CDR3 is built from 16 residues. From germline, CDR1 is LNHDA and CDR2 SQIVND (reference sequence). V shed 3 bases, J shed 5 bases, and the junction held 10 bases outside the gene matches. CDR3 sequence reads: CASSMGQGGGSETQYF. The CDR3 coding sequence is TGTGCCAGTAGTATGGGACAGGGAGGTGGATCGGAGACCCAGTACTTC.

The J gene is TRBJ2-7, the V gene TRBV25-1; TRBD1 agrees at 10 bases. The trim removed 8 bases at V and 3 bases at J, leaving 10 bases unmatched. The CDR3 runs 15 residues. Germline CDR1 MGHDK, CDR2 SYGVNS. The CDR3 DNA is TGTGCCAGCGGAAAACCTGGGACAGGGGTCTACGAGCAGTACTTC. Amino acids: CASGKPGTGVYEQYF.

The CDR3 nucleotides read TGCAGTGCTCACAGCCCCCTCCTCTACGAGCAGTACTTC. Translation: CSAHSPLLYEQYF. V usage is TRBV20-1 and J usage is TRBJ2-7, with D hard to call. The CDR3 is 13 residues long. From germline, CDR1 is DFQATT and CDR2 SNEGSKA (reference sequence). Trimming took 5 bases from V and 3 from J, leaving 14 bases between them.

In its sample, this clonotype was seen a few times. The chain links TRBV12-3 or TRBV12-4 to TRBJ2-1; D remains unclear. V lost 6 bases and J lost 3, with 12 bases in between. This CDR3 region has 14 residues. The CDR3 is CASSLSRIYNEQFF. In nucleotides, the CDR3 is TGTGCCAGCAGCCTTTCGCGGATCTACAATGAGCAGTTCTTC.

V gene TRBV30 combines with J gene TRBJ2-6; no firm D call. The CDR3 sequence is 15 residues long. Germline V gene sequence: CDR1 GTSNPN, CDR2 SVGIG (reference sequence). V lost 2 bases to trimming and J lost 2 bases, with 10 bases between them. This CDR3 is CAWSWRRPGANVLTF. DNA for the CDR3: TGTGCCTGGAGTTGGCGTAGGCCTGGGGCCAACGTCCTGACTTTC. Combining the CDR3 with reference TRBV30 and TRBJ2-6 gives the whole variable domain SQTIHQWPATLVQPVGSPLSLECTVEGTSNPNLYWYRQAAGRGLQLLFYSVGIGQISSEVPQNLSASRPQDRQFILSSKKLLLSDSGFYLCAWSWRRPGANVLTFGAGSRLTVL.

This clonotype was counted only a few times. V gene TRBV20-1 combines with J gene TRBJ2-7; D is undetermined. Germline V gives CDR1 DFQATT, CDR2 SNEGSKA (reference sequence). V was pared by 6 bases and J by 6 bases, with 12 bases between. The length of the CDR3 is 11 residues. The CDR3 sequence is CSAGQGSEQYF. CDR3 nucleotide sequence: TGCAGTGCCGGTCAAGGTTCCGAGCAGTACTTC.

The chain joins TRBV6-2 or TRBV6-3 to TRBJ2-2; TRBD2 agrees at 8 bases. The CDR3 runs 18 residues. Germline V gene lookup returns CDR1 MNHEY and CDR2 SVGEGT. Losses at the gene ends were 0 bases for V and 3 bases for J; bases not matched to a gene: 9. The CDR3 DNA reads TGTGCCAGCAGTTACTCTGGAGCTAGCGGGTTTTACACCGGGGAGCTGTTTTTT. Protein: CASSYSGASGFYTGELFF.

This clonotype was seen only a few times. The chain recombines TRBV5-1 with TRBJ1-5; D gene uncertain. CDR1 and CDR2 (germline): SGHRS, YFSETQ. V dropped 5 bases and J dropped 6 bases, with 12 bases sitting between them. This CDR3 contains 13 residues. The DNA of the CDR3 is TGCGCCAGCAGACCGGACGCCAGTCAGCCCCAGCATTTT. Translation: CASRPDASQPQHF.

This clonotype turned up a few times. The V gene is TRBV20-1, the J gene TRBJ2-3; TRBD1 matches 7 bases. CDR1 and CDR2 from the germline V gene are DFQATT and SNEGSKA (reference sequence). Unmatched junction bases numbered 3, after V lost 0 bases and J lost 0 bases. CDR3 size: 15 residues. The CDR3 DNA is TGCAGTGCTAGAGAACAGGGGCTTAGCACAGATACGCAGTATTTT. It encodes CSAREQGLSTDTQYF.

The rearrangement joins TRBV10-3 to TRBJ1-4, with 7 bases aligning to TRBD1. The CDR3 covers 15 residues. The V gene end was trimmed by 6 bases and the J gene end by 4 bases; junction bases not matched to a gene: 8. Germline V CDR1 and CDR2: ENHRY, SYGVKD. CDR3 residues: CAISINRGNNEKLFF. The CDR3 bases are TGTGCCATCAGCATAAACAGGGGAAATAATGAAAAACTGTTTTTT.

This chain joins TRBV29-1 and TRBJ2-3; 8 bases are shared with TRBD1. The junction had 0 bases not matched to a gene; V was cut back by 6 bases and J by 4 bases. This CDR3 is 11 amino acids long. From germline, CDR1 is SQVTM and CDR2 ANQGSEA. This CDR3 is CSVTGADTQYF. The CDR3 DNA reads TGCAGCGTGACAGGGGCAGATACGCAGTATTTT.

Comment on this clonotype: One end of the junction does not line up with germline, which may come from a read error. The chain has TRBV20-1 and TRBJ2-1; weak D call: TRBD2 (6 bases). Per the germline V gene, CDR1 is DFQATT and CDR2 is SNEGSKA (reference sequence). The CDR3 loop spans 13 amino acids. DNA for the CDR3: TGCAGTGCTAGAGATGGGGGGTATTTAGATCCGGTCTTC. This encodes CSARDGGYLDPVF.

The rearrangement uses TRBV5-1 and TRBJ1-2; D remains unclear. Trimming removed 4 bases at V and 2 bases at J, with 9 bases between. The CDR3 sequence is 13 residues long. Germline CDR1 SGHRS, CDR2 YFSETQ. The CDR3, as DNA: TGCGCCAGCAGCACGGAGGGCAACTATGGCTACACCTTC. Encoded protein: CASSTEGNYGYTF.

CDR3 DNA: TGCAGCGTTGAAACGCAGGGGTCCGGGCAGTACTTC. It yields the protein CSVETQGSGQYF. The J gene is TRBJ2-7, the V gene TRBV29-1, with D possibly matching TRBD1 (6 bases). V lost 2 bases and J lost 9, with 14 bases in between. Germline V CDR1 and CDR2: SQVTM, ANQGSEA. The CDR3 has 12 amino acids.